Listed below are T cell receptor beta chains from one sample, sequenced in a study of Ad26.COV2.S vaccination and SARS-CoV-2 variants. The data were produced by immunoSEQ multiplex PCR, yet TCRdb's version contains in-frame clones alone and is incomplete. The table includes 400,000 to 500,000 clones, 89% detected once. Here the sequenced sample was peripheral blood, taken in a trial of Ad26.COV2.S vaccine versus placebo. These receptor sequences come from a person aged 18-65 years who received the Ad26.COV2.S COVID-19 vaccine or a placebo. The CDR3 runs from the conserved cysteine through the conserved F or W. Each record gives: D gene, clone size, V gene, J gene, CDR3 DNA, CDR3 protein. The D gene is left open where the match is weak. Not all rows give a size; the values are once, few, many and, for expanded clones, a class.

D gene: -; clone size: -; V gene: TRBV2; J gene: TRBJ2-3; CDR3 DNA: TGTGCCAGCAGAGATCAGAGAACGTACACAGATACGCAGTATTTT; CDR3 protein: CASRDQRTYTDTQYF
D gene: -; clone size: -; V gene: TRBV20-1; J gene: TRBJ1-1; CDR3 DNA: TGCAGTGCTAGTGGCCCGGGCCGGCCTATGAACACTGAAGCTTTCTTT; CDR3 protein: CSASGPGRPMNTEAFF
D gene: -; clone size: -; V gene: TRBV7-9; J gene: TRBJ2-5; CDR3 DNA: TGTGCCAGCAGCTTAGCCAGCGGCCAGTACTTC; CDR3 protein: CASSLASGQYF
D gene: -; clone size: -; V gene: TRBV5-1; J gene: TRBJ2-5; CDR3 DNA: TGCGCCAGCACCCTCGACCGGGAGACCCAGTACTTC; CDR3 protein: CASTLDRETQYF
D gene: TRBD2; clone size: -; V gene: TRBV7-6; J gene: TRBJ2-5; CDR3 DNA: TGTGCCAGCCGGCTTACAGGCCCCGGGGGGGAGACCCAGTACTTC; CDR3 protein: CASRLTGPGGETQYF
D gene: TRBD2; clone size: -; V gene: TRBV12-3/TRBV12-4; J gene: TRBJ2-3; CDR3 DNA: TGTGCCAGCAGTTTCTCCGGGACTAGCGGGCTTTTT; CDR3 protein: CASSFSGTSGLF
D gene: -; clone size: -; V gene: TRBV3-1/TRBV3-2; J gene: TRBJ1-1; CDR3 DNA: TGTGCCAGCAGCCATAGGGGGATCTTTGAAGCTTTCTTT; CDR3 protein: CASSHRGIFEAFF
D gene: TRBD1; clone size: -; V gene: TRBV5-1; J gene: TRBJ2-2; CDR3 DNA: TGCGCCAGCAGCCCGGGACAGTACACCGGGGAGCTGTTTTTT; CDR3 protein: CASSPGQYTGELFF
D gene: -; clone size: -; V gene: TRBV2; J gene: TRBJ2-2; CDR3 DNA: TGTGCCAGCAGCCCCGCCAGGGCCAACACCGGGGAGCTGTTTTTT; CDR3 protein: CASSPARANTGELFF
D gene: -; clone size: few; V gene: TRBV10-3; J gene: TRBJ1-6; CDR3 DNA: TGTGCCATCAGTCGAAGCTCCTATAATTCACCCCTCCACTTT; CDR3 protein: CAISRSSYNSPLHF
D gene: TRBD2; clone size: -; V gene: TRBV4-3; J gene: TRBJ2-4; CDR3 DNA: TGCGCCAGCAGCCAAGAGGGACTAGCGGGAGTAGGGGATACCAAAAACATTCAGTACTTC; CDR3 protein: CASSQEGLAGVGDTKNIQYF
D gene: TRBD1; clone size: -; V gene: TRBV7-2; J gene: TRBJ1-4; CDR3 DNA: TGTGCCAGCAGCTTCGCCGGGACAGGGTTTGAAAAACTGTTTTTT; CDR3 protein: CASSFAGTGFEKLFF
D gene: TRBD1; clone size: once; V gene: TRBV27; J gene: TRBJ1-1; CDR3 DNA: TGTGCCAGCAGAGTATTCACCGGGACAGCCAACACTGAAGCTTTCTTT; CDR3 protein: CASRVFTGTANTEAFF
D gene: -; clone size: once; V gene: TRBV5-4; J gene: TRBJ2-5; CDR3 DNA: TGTGCCAGCAGCTTGTGGGGGGTTGAGACCCAGTACTTC; CDR3 protein: CASSLWGVETQYF
D gene: TRBD2; clone size: few; V gene: TRBV7-9; J gene: TRBJ2-2; CDR3 DNA: TGTGCCAGCAGCACGATTAGCGGGGGGGCCGAGGAGCTGTTTTTT; CDR3 protein: CASSTISGGAEELFF
D gene: -; clone size: -; V gene: TRBV4-1; J gene: TRBJ1-5; CDR3 DNA: TGCGCCAGCAGCCAAGGCGGGGGGGGCAATCAGCCCCAGCATTTT; CDR3 protein: CASSQGGGGNQPQHF
D gene: -; clone size: -; V gene: TRBV29-1; J gene: TRBJ1-1; CDR3 DNA: TGCAGCGTTGAACATCGTTTTGAGGACACTGAAGCTTTCTTT; CDR3 protein: CSVEHRFEDTEAFF
D gene: TRBD1; clone size: -; V gene: TRBV5-1; J gene: TRBJ2-3; CDR3 DNA: TGCGCCAGCAGCTTTTCCAGGGGGCGTCTAAGCACAGATACGCAGTATTTT; CDR3 protein: CASSFSRGRLSTDTQYF
D gene: -; clone size: -; V gene: TRBV12-3/TRBV12-4; J gene: TRBJ1-2; CDR3 DNA: TGTGCCAGCAGCCGGACAGAGGTCTACACCTTC; CDR3 protein: CASSRTEVYTF
D gene: -; clone size: -; V gene: TRBV7-9; J gene: TRBJ2-5; CDR3 DNA: TGTGCCAGCAGCTTAGCGGACTACCCAGCCCAGTACTTC; CDR3 protein: CASSLADYPAQYF
D gene: TRBD1; clone size: -; V gene: TRBV28; J gene: TRBJ1-5; CDR3 DNA: TGTGCCAGCAGTTTGACAGGGGGCCAGCCCCAGCATTTT; CDR3 protein: CASSLTGGQPQHF
D gene: TRBD1; clone size: -; V gene: TRBV4-3; J gene: TRBJ1-2; CDR3 DNA: TGCGCCAGCAGCCAAAGGACCCCCGGGACAGCCTATGGCTACACCTTC; CDR3 protein: CASSQRTPGTAYGYTF
D gene: -; clone size: -; V gene: TRBV7-9; J gene: TRBJ1-5; CDR3 DNA: TGTGCCAGCAGCTCAGGTTCCTCGGGGCCCCAGCATTTT; CDR3 protein: CASSSGSSGPQHF
D gene: -; clone size: -; V gene: TRBV28; J gene: TRBJ2-7; CDR3 DNA: TGTGCCAGCAGTTTATGGTTTGGAGGGGGGGCCCACGAGCAGTACTTC; CDR3 protein: CASSLWFGGGAHEQYF
D gene: -; clone size: -; V gene: TRBV3-1/TRBV3-2; J gene: TRBJ1-2; CDR3 DNA: TGTGCCAGCAGCCCTCGACTGGGGGGAGAATCTGGCTACACCTTC; CDR3 protein: CASSPRLGGESGYTF
D gene: TRBD1; clone size: -; V gene: TRBV19; J gene: TRBJ2-3; CDR3 DNA: TGTGCCAGTAGTACAGGACAGGGGTTGACAGATACGCAGTATTTT; CDR3 protein: CASSTGQGLTDTQYF
D gene: -; clone size: -; V gene: TRBV4-2; J gene: TRBJ2-5; CDR3 DNA: TGTGCCAGCAGCCAAGGTCCTCGAGAGACCCAGTACTTC; CDR3 protein: CASSQGPRETQYF
D gene: -; clone size: -; V gene: TRBV18; J gene: TRBJ2-7; CDR3 DNA: TGTGCCAGCTCACAATCAGGGGTGCAAGGCTACGAGCAGTACTTC; CDR3 protein: CASSQSGVQGYEQYF
D gene: -; clone size: -; V gene: TRBV19; J gene: TRBJ1-1; CDR3 DNA: TGTGCCAGTAGTATAGAGCGGGGGGCGAGTTGGAACACTGAAGCTTTCTTT; CDR3 protein: CASSIERGASWNTEAFF
D gene: TRBD2; clone size: -; V gene: TRBV9; J gene: TRBJ2-1; CDR3 DNA: TGTGCCAGCAGTCTCTTGCGGGGGGCTTCCTACAATGAGCAGTTCTTC; CDR3 protein: CASSLLRGASYNEQFF
D gene: TRBD1; clone size: -; V gene: TRBV7-9; J gene: TRBJ1-2; CDR3 DNA: TGTGCCAGCAGCTTAGGGACAGGGGGCGTTGGCTACACCTTC; CDR3 protein: CASSLGTGGVGYTF
D gene: -; clone size: -; V gene: TRBV2; J gene: TRBJ1-2; CDR3 DNA: TGTGCCAGCATCACCCGGGGGGGTCCGGGGTCCGGCTACACCTTC; CDR3 protein: CASITRGGPGSGYTF
D gene: -; clone size: few; V gene: TRBV5-6; J gene: TRBJ1-5; CDR3 DNA: TGTGCCAGCAGCAGTACAGGGAATAGCAATCAGCCCCAGCATTTT; CDR3 protein: CASSSTGNSNQPQHF
D gene: -; clone size: -; V gene: TRBV6-5; J gene: TRBJ1-2; CDR3 DNA: TGTGCCAGCAAAAGACACGGATACTATGGCTACACCTTC; CDR3 protein: CASKRHGYYGYTF
D gene: -; clone size: once; V gene: TRBV4-2; J gene: TRBJ1-4; CDR3 DNA: TGTGCCAGCAGCCAAGATTCCAAAAAACTGTTTTTT; CDR3 protein: CASSQDSKKLFF
D gene: -; clone size: -; V gene: TRBV12-3/TRBV12-4; J gene: TRBJ1-1; CDR3 DNA: TGTGCCAGCAGTTTTCCGAACACTGAAGCTTTCTTT; CDR3 protein: CASSFPNTEAFF
D gene: TRBD1; clone size: -; V gene: TRBV6-6; J gene: TRBJ1-2; CDR3 DNA: TGTGCCAGCAGCTCCCGACAGGGAAGCTATGGCTACACCTTC; CDR3 protein: CASSSRQGSYGYTF
D gene: -; clone size: -; V gene: TRBV7-8; J gene: TRBJ1-3; CDR3 DNA: TGTGCCAGCAGAACCGGGCCCATAGGTTCTGGAAACACCATATATTTT; CDR3 protein: CASRTGPIGSGNTIYF
D gene: -; clone size: -; V gene: TRBV30; J gene: TRBJ1-4; CDR3 DNA: TGTGCCTGGAGTGTAAGGGGACCAACTAATGAAAAACTGTTTTTT; CDR3 protein: CAWSVRGPTNEKLFF
D gene: -; clone size: -; V gene: TRBV5-1; J gene: TRBJ1-5; CDR3 DNA: TGCGCCAGCAGCTTGACAGGGAATCAGCCCCAGCATTTT; CDR3 protein: CASSLTGNQPQHF
D gene: -; clone size: once; V gene: TRBV21-1; J gene: TRBJ2-2; CDR3 DNA: TGTGCCAGCAGCAAAGAGGCGACTAGATACACCGGGGAGCTGTTTTTT; CDR3 protein: CASSKEATRYTGELFF
D gene: -; clone size: -; V gene: TRBV7-8; J gene: TRBJ2-5; CDR3 DNA: TGTGCCAGCGGCGATCCTATGGGCTACTGGCCCGAGCGGGAGACCCAGTACTTC; CDR3 protein: CASGDPMGYWPERETQYF
D gene: -; clone size: -; V gene: TRBV24-1; J gene: TRBJ2-3; CDR3 DNA: TGTGCCACCAGTGATTTTGGGTCCAGAAGGTATTTT; CDR3 protein: CATSDFGSRRYF
D gene: -; clone size: once; V gene: TRBV27; J gene: TRBJ2-2; CDR3 DNA: TGTGCCAGCAGTTTATGGGGGGTGTCCGGGGAGCTGTTTTTT; CDR3 protein: CASSLWGVSGELFF
D gene: TRBD1; clone size: -; V gene: TRBV27; J gene: TRBJ2-2; CDR3 DNA: TGTGCCAGCAGTCCCCTCCGACAGGGGGCGCCCACCGGGGAGCTGTTTTTT; CDR3 protein: CASSPLRQGAPTGELFF
D gene: -; clone size: few; V gene: TRBV27; J gene: TRBJ1-1; CDR3 DNA: TGTGCCAGCAGTTTTAGTCTGAACACTGAAGCTTTCTTT; CDR3 protein: CASSFSLNTEAFF
D gene: TRBD1; clone size: -; V gene: TRBV11-2; J gene: TRBJ1-2; CDR3 DNA: TGTGCCAGCAGCTTAGATTGGACAGGGAACTATGGCTACACCTTC; CDR3 protein: CASSLDWTGNYGYTF
D gene: -; clone size: -; V gene: TRBV11-3; J gene: TRBJ1-1; CDR3 DNA: TGTGCCAGCAGCTTTGGACTTACAAACACTGAAGCTTTCTTT; CDR3 protein: CASSFGLTNTEAFF
D gene: -; clone size: -; V gene: TRBV18; J gene: TRBJ1-1; CDR3 DNA: TGTGCCAGCTCACCTAGTAGGGAGAACACTGAAGCTTTCTTT; CDR3 protein: CASSPSRENTEAFF
D gene: -; clone size: once; V gene: TRBV4-3; J gene: TRBJ1-5; CDR3 DNA: TGCGCCAGCAGCCAACACCTGAGGGCAGGGTTCGCTTTTGCCCATCAGCCCCAGCATTTT; CDR3 protein: CASSQHLRAGFAFAHQPQHF
D gene: -; clone size: -; V gene: TRBV6-6; J gene: TRBJ1-4; CDR3 DNA: TGTGCCAGCAGTTACTCGGGCGCAACTAATGAAAAACTGTTTTTT; CDR3 protein: CASSYSGATNEKLFF
D gene: TRBD2; clone size: -; V gene: TRBV4-3; J gene: TRBJ2-3; CDR3 DNA: TGCGCCAGCAGCCAAGATTTTAGCGGGCGCACAGATACGCAGTATTTT; CDR3 protein: CASSQDFSGRTDTQYF
D gene: -; clone size: -; V gene: TRBV7-2; J gene: TRBJ1-6; CDR3 DNA: TGTGCCAGCAGCTTAGTTCCGGGTTGGAATTCACCCCTCCACTTT; CDR3 protein: CASSLVPGWNSPLHF